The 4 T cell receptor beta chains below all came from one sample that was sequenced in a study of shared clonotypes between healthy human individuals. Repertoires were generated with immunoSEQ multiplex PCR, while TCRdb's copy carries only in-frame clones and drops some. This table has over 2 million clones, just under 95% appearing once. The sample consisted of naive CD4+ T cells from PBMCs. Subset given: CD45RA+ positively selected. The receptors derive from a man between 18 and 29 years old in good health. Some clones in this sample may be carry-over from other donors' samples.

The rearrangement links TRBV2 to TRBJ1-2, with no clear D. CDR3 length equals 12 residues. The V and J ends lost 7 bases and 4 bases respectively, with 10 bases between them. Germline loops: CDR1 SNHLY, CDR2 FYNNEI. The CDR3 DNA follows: TGTGCCAGCATGGGAGCCACCTATGGCTACACCTTC. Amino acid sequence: CASMGATYGYTF.

CDR3 loop: CASSVVAEYTDTQYF. The CDR3 DNA reads as TGTGCCAGCAGCGTAGTAGCGGAGTACACAGATACGCAGTATTTT. The genes are TRBV9 and TRBJ2-3, with D possibly being TRBD2 (6 bases). Germline V CDR1 and CDR2: SGDLS, YYNGEE. This CDR3 contains 15 residues. V was cut by 0 bases and J by 2 bases, with 10 bases left in between.

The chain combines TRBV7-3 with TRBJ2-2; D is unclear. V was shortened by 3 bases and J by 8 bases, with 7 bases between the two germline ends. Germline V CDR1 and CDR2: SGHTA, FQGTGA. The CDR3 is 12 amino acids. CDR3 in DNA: TGTGCCAGCAGCTTTGCTGGGGGGGAGCTGTTTTTT. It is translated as CASSFAGGELFF.

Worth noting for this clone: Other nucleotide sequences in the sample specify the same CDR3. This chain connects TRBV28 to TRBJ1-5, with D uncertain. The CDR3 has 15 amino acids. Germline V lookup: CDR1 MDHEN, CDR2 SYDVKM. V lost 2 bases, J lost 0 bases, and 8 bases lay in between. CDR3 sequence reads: CASSLGGNSNQPQHF. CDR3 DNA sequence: TGTGCCAGCAGTTTAGGCGGGAATAGCAATCAGCCCCAGCATTTT.